A selection of T cell receptor beta chains follows, all from one sample in a study of CD4 and CD8 cells across lung adenocarcinoma regions. From the PCR reads, TCRdb called clonotypes with MiXCR, one entry per CDR3 protein. The sample carries 20,000 to 25,000 distinct CDR3 sequences, about 54% recorded once. Sequencing was done on a sample of CD8+ T cells from the center of a lung tumor. The receptors come from a female donor with lung adenocarcinoma. The CD4 and CD8 labels of this study may be unreliable. Each CDR3 is given with its conserved first and last residue. D genes are given only for firm matches. Clone size is shown for a subset of rows, as once, few, many or a class of expanded clone.

cdr3_nt cdr3_aa v_call d_call clone_size j_call
TGTGCCAGCAGCTTAATGGCGGTACCCAATTCACCCCTCCACTTT CASSLMAVPNSPLHF TRBV7-2 . few TRBJ1-6
TGTGCCATCAGTGAGGGGGCGGGAGCCGAAGATACGCAGTATTTC CAISEGAGAEDTQYF TRBV10-3 TRBD2 . TRBJ2-3
TGCGCCAGCAGCGAAAGTGCCGGGGGCTCCTACAATGAGCAGTTCTTC CASSESAGGSYNEQFF TRBV5-1 . many TRBJ2-1
TGTGCCTGGAGTTGGGGGGCCAAAAACATTCAGTACTTC CAWSWGAKNIQYF TRBV30 . . TRBJ2-4
TGTGCCAGCAGTGAAGGCAACAGGGGTACAAGAGAGACCCAGTACTTC CASSEGNRGTRETQYF TRBV6-1 TRBD1 . TRBJ2-5
TGTGGCAGCAGGGGACTGGGTGCCAAAGACATTCAGTATTTT CGSRGLGAKDIQYF TRBV6-1 . . TRBJ2-3
TGTGCCAGCAGCTTCCTGGGCGATGGAGATACGCAGTATTTT CASSFLGDGDTQYF TRBV5-5 . . TRBJ2-3
TGTGCCATCGGGGGGCGTGACCAAAACACCCAGTACTTC CAIGGRDQNTQYF TRBV27 . . TRBJ2-4
TGTGCCAGCAGTTCGTCGACTAGCGGGAGCGAGAATGAGCAGTTCTTC CASSSSTSGSENEQFF TRBV6-5 TRBD2 few TRBJ2-1
TGTGCCAGCGGGACTTATGGCTACACCTTC CASGTYGYTF TRBV12-3/TRBV12-4 . medium-sized TRBJ1-2
TGTGCCAGCAGTTCCGGACAGGGTGGGACCTACAATGAGCAGTTCTTC CASSSGQGGTYNEQFF TRBV6-5 TRBD1 once TRBJ2-1
TGTGCCAGCAGTGCAGGACCCAGCTCCTACAATGAGCAGTTCTTC CASSAGPSSYNEQFF TRBV6-4 . many TRBJ2-1
TGCAGTGCTTCGACTAGCGGACCTTGGTATGAGCAGTTCTTC CSASTSGPWYEQFF TRBV20-1 TRBD2 few TRBJ2-1
TGCGCCAGCAGTGAGGGCTATTTGTGTGGCACAAACACTCAGTATTTC CASSEGYLCGTNTQYF TRBV10-1 . once TRBJ2-3
TGTGCCAGCGGGGGATACGGGGCCTGTAGCACAGATACGCAGTACTTC CASGGYGACSTDTQYF TRBV27 . . TRBJ2-7
TGTGCCATCAAATATAGCGGGAGGGCCGGGGATACGCAGTATTTT CAIKYSGRAGDTQYF TRBV10-3 TRBD2 medium-sized TRBJ2-3
TGTGCCGGACGGATATACGGGGAGACCCAGTACTTC CAGRIYGETQYF TRBV10-3 . . TRBJ2-5
TGTGCCAGCAGTTACATCGATAGTGGCGAGCAGTACTTC CASSYIDSGEQYF TRBV6-5 . many TRBJ2-7
TGTGCCAGCAGAAACAGGGGAAGCGGCAATCAGCCCCAGCATTTT CASRNRGSGNQPQHF TRBV6-1 TRBD1 few TRBJ1-5
TGCGCCAGCAGCTTTCTCCCTAGTCATCACAATGAGCAGTTCTTC CASSFLPSHHNEQFF TRBV5-1 . few TRBJ2-1
TGTGCCAGCAGTCAGGGGGCTTTCCCGAATCAGCCCCAGCATTTT CASSQGAFPNQPQHF TRBV6-1 TRBD1 . TRBJ1-5
TGCGCCAGCAGCTCCACTAGAGCGAACACCGGGGAGCTGTTTTTT CASSSTRANTGELFF TRBV5-1 . . TRBJ2-2